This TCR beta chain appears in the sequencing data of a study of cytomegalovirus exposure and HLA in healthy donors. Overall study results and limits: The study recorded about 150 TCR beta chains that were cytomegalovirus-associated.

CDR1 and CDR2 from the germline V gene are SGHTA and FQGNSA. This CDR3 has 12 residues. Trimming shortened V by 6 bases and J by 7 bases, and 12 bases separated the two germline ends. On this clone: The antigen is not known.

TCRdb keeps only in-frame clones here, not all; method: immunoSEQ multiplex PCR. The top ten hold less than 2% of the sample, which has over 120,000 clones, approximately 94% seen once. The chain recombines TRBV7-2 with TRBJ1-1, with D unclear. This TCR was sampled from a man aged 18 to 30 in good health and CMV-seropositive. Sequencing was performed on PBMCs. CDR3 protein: CASRNYNLEAFF. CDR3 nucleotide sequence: TGTGCCAGCAGGAACTATAACCTTGAAGCTTTCTTT.